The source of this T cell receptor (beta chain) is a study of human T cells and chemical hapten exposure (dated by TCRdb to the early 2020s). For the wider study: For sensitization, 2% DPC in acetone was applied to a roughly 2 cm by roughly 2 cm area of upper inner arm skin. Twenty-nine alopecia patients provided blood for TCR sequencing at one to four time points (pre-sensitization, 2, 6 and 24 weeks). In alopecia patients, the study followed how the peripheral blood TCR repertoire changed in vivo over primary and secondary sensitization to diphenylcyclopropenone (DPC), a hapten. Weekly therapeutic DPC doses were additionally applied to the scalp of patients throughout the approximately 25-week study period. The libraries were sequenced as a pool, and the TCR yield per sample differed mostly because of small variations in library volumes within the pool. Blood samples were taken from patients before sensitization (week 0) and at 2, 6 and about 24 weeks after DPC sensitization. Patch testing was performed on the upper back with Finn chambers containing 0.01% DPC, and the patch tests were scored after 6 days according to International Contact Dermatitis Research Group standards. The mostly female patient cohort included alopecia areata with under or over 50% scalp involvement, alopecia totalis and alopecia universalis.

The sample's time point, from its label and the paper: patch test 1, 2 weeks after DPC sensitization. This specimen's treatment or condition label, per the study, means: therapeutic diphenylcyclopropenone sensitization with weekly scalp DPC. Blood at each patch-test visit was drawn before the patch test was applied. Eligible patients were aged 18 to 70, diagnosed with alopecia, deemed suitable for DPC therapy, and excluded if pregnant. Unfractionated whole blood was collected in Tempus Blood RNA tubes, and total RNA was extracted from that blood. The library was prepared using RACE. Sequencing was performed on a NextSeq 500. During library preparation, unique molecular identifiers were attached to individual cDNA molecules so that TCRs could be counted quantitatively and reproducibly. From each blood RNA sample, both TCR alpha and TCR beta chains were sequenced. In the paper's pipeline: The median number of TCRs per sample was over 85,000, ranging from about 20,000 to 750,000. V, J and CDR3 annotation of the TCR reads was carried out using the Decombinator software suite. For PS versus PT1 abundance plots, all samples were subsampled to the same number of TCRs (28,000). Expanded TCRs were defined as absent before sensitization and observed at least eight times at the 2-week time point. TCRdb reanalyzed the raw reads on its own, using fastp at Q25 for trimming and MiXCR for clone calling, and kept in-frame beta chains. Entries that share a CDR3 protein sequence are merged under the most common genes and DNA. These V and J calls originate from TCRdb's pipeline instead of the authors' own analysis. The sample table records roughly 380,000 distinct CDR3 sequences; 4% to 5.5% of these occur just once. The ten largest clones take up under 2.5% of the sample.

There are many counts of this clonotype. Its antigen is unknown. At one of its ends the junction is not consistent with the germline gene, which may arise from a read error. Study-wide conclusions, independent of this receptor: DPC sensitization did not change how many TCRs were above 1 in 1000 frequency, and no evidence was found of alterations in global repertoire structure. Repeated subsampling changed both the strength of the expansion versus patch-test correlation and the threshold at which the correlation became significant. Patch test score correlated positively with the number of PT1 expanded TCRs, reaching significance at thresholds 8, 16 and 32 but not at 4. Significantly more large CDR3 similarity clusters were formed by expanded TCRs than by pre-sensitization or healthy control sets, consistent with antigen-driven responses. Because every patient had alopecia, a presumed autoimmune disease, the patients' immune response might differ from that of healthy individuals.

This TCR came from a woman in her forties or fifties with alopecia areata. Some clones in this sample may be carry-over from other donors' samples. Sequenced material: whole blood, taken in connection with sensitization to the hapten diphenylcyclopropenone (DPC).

The DNA sequence is TGTGCCAGCAGTCCGGGCACAGGCAACACTGAAGCTTTCTTT. It translates as CASSPGTGNTEAFF. The receptor chain draws on TRBV5-1 and TRBJ1-1; possibly the D gene is TRBD1, per 5 matching bases. The germline V gene provides CDR1 SGHRS and CDR2 YFSETQ. Counted from cysteine to phenylalanine, this CDR3 has 14 amino acids. Only CDR3 DNA remains: 42 bases, in frame from the first base.